The 25 T cell receptor beta chains presented below share a single source sample, sequenced in a study of shared clonotypes between healthy human individuals. Naive CD8 cells lacked CD45RO and underwent positive selection for CCR7, leaving out terminally differentiated effector memory CD45RA+ cells. Here immunoSEQ multiplex PCR was the method, and the copy in TCRdb shows in-frame clones only, minus some. This table holds 800,000 to 950,000 clones, approximately 96% found once. The sample was naive CD8+ T cells sorted from blood. Receptor source: a young man in good health.

The rearrangement joins TRBV5-4 to TRBJ2-7; no clear D. This CDR3 spans 11 amino acids. Per the germline V gene, CDR1 is SGHNT and CDR2 is YYREEE (reference sequence). V was cut by 3 bases and J by 6 bases, with 7 bases left in between. CDR3 sequence: CASSSYAEQYF. The DNA for the CDR3 is TGTGCCAGCAGCTCCTACGCCGAGCAGTACTTC. The variable domain in full, with the rest retrieved from reference TRBV5-4 and TRBJ2-7, is ETGVTQSPTHLIKTRGQQVTLRCSSQSGHNTVSWYQQALGQGPQFIFQYYREEENGRGNFPPRFSGLQFPNYSSELNVNALELDDSALYLCASSSYAEQYFGPGTRLTVT.

V usage is TRBV7-9 and J usage is TRBJ1-4; 7 positions match TRBD1. The CDR3 runs to 15 residues. Trimming at V came to 1 base and at J to 10 bases, leaving 9 bases not matched to a gene. Per the germline V gene, CDR1 is SEHNR and CDR2 is FQNEAQ (reference sequence). The DNA for the CDR3 is TGTGCCAGCAGCTTAGAAACAGGGGCCTCCGGAAAACTGTTTTTT. This encodes CASSLETGASGKLFF.

V and J are TRBV27 and TRBJ2-5, with D perhaps being TRBD1 or TRBD2 (5 bases each). This CDR3 is built from 17 residues. V was shortened by 5 bases and J by 5 bases, with 24 bases between the two germline ends. CDR1 and CDR2 (germline): MNHEY, SMNVEV (reference sequence). The CDR3 here is CASSPQLDLGTAETQYF. The CDR3 DNA sequence: TGTGCCAGCAGTCCTCAACTCGATCTCGGGACCGCCGAGACCCAGTACTTC.

This chain joins TRBV27 and TRBJ2-7; no definite D call. The CDR3 contains 14 residues. The germline CDR1 and CDR2 sequences are MNHEY and SMNVEV (reference sequence). V was cut by 3 bases and J by 3 bases, with 12 bases left in between. The CDR3 DNA is TGTGCCAGCAGTTTGGCCAAAGATCTCTACGAGCAGTACTTC. It codes for CASSLAKDLYEQYF.

The CDR3 region is CASSLDDWGYTF. CDR3 sequence (DNA): TGTGCCAGCAGCTTAGATGACTGGGGCTACACCTTC. The chain couples TRBV11-1 to TRBJ1-2, with unresolved D. The ends were cut back, 1 base at V and 8 bases at J, with 8 bases in the middle. The CDR3 length is 12 residues. CDR1 is SGHAT and CDR2 is FQDESV in the germline V gene (reference sequence). Using reference TRBV11-1 and TRBJ1-2 for the parts outside the CDR3, the full variable domain is EAEVAQSPRYKITEKSQAVAFWCDPISGHATLYWYRQILGQGPELLVQFQDESVVDDSQLPKDRFSAERLKGVDSTLKIQPAELGDSAMYLCASSLDDWGYTFGSGTRLTVV.

The chain combines TRBV23-1 with TRBJ2-5; 7 bases line up with TRBD1. TRBV23-1 is given ORF status, its function remaining uncertain. The CDR3 extends over 13 amino acids. V was clipped by 8 bases and J by 2 bases; unmatched bases: 5. CDR3 in amino acids: CASPRDSQETQYF. CDR3 sequence (DNA): TGCGCCAGCCCCCGGGACAGTCAAGAGACCCAGTACTTC.

The genes are TRBV7-9 and TRBJ2-1; the D gene could be TRBD1 or TRBD2 (5 bases each). The CDR3 runs 15 residues. CDR1 is SEHNR, CDR2 FQNEAQ, per germline (reference sequence). V was cut by 6 bases and J by 8 bases, with 20 bases left in between. CDR3 coding DNA: TGTGCCAGCAGTTTTACCCGGGACCGAGGCGATGAGCAGTTCTTC. This sequence encodes CASSFTRDRGDEQFF.

J is TRBJ2-1 and V is TRBV6-5, with D perhaps TRBD1 (5 bases). Trimming removed 10 bases at V and 0 bases at J, with 16 bases between. The CDR3 consists of 15 residues. Germline V gives CDR1 MNHEY, CDR2 SVGAGI. The CDR3 protein is CATRVGPSSYNEQFF. The CDR3 DNA reads as TGTGCCACCCGCGTGGGGCCCAGCTCCTACAATGAGCAGTTCTTC.

The V and J genes are TRBV29-1 and TRBJ2-1, with 14 positions matching TRBD2. The CDR3 loop spans 17 amino acids. The germline V gene has CDR1 SQVTM and CDR2 ANQGSEA. V lost 5 bases and J lost 2; bases outside the gene matches: 8. CDR3 residues: CSVTGLAGESTYNEQFF. In DNA form, the CDR3 reads TGCAGCGTTACGGGACTAGCGGGAGAATCTACCTACAATGAGCAGTTCTTC.

The rearrangement uses TRBV29-1 and TRBJ2-3; 8 nucleotides match TRBD2. CDR3 length: 15 residues. V lost 2 bases to trimming and J lost 2 bases; unmatched junction nucleotides: 6. Germline lookup yields CDR1 SQVTM and CDR2 ANQGSEA. This chain's CDR3 is CSVERTGGVTDTQYF. The CDR3 DNA is TGCAGCGTTGAAAGGACGGGAGGGGTCACAGATACGCAGTATTTT.

This rearrangement joins TRBV5-6 to TRBJ1-2, with D unclear. CDR1 and CDR2 from the germline V gene are SGHDT and YYEEEE. The ends were cut back, 1 base at V and 0 bases at J, with 16 bases in the middle. This CDR3 has 17 residues. The CDR3 sequence is CASSLLLWAESNYGYTF. Written as DNA, the CDR3 is TGTGCCAGCAGCTTGTTGTTGTGGGCCGAGTCTAACTATGGCTACACCTTC.

Only a few counts were recorded for this clone. This sequence joins TRBV7-2 and TRBJ2-1, with 7 positions matching TRBD1. Germline V gene sequence: CDR1 SGHTA, CDR2 FQGNSA. CDR3 length: 13 amino acids. With V trimmed by 1 base and J by 13 bases, 7 bases remained unmatched. The CDR3 nucleotides are TGTGCCAGCAGCTTAGGGGGACAGTCCCAACAGTTCTTC. Amino acids: CASSLGGQSQQFF.

The V call is TRBV7-3, the J call TRBJ2-1; D tentatively fits TRBD1 or TRBD2 (5 bases each). CDR3 size: 16 residues. V lost 5 bases and J 5 bases, leaving 19 bases between the germline ends. CDR1 SGHTA and CDR2 FQGTGA come from the germline V gene. The CDR3 here is CASSPLVDSGNNEQFF. The DNA of the CDR3 is TGTGCCAGCAGCCCCCTGGTAGACAGCGGCAACAATGAGCAGTTCTTC.

The chain is built from TRBV5-3 and TRBJ2-2; 12 bases are a match to TRBD2. TRBV5-3 is reported as an ORF; its role is uncertain. The V and J ends lost 4 bases and 1 base, in that order; junction bases with no gene match: 8. CDR3 size: 18 residues. This CDR3 reads CARSTRLAGALNTGELFF. DNA of the CDR3: TGTGCCAGAAGCACCCGACTAGCGGGAGCCCTGAACACCGGGGAGCTGTTTTTT.

The chain couples TRBV5-1 to TRBJ1-1; the D gene is possibly TRBD1 (6 bases). The CDR3 has 16 residues. V was pared by 1 base and J by 1 base, with 14 bases between. Germline assignment: CDR1 SGHRS and CDR2 YFSETQ. In DNA, the CDR3 is TGCGCCAGCAGCTTGTTTTCAGGGGCGACGAACACTGAAGCTTTCTTT. It codes for CASSLFSGATNTEAFF.

This rearrangement joins TRBV7-9 to TRBJ2-2; TRBD1 matches at 9 bases. The CDR3 runs to 19 residues. The ends lost 5 bases at V and 7 bases at J; junction bases unmatched: 20. CDR1 and CDR2 (germline): SEHNR, FQNEAQ (reference sequence). The CDR3 sequence is CASSHMRVTGQGQDGELFF. The CDR3 nucleotides read TGTGCCAGCAGCCATATGAGAGTCACGGGACAGGGACAGGACGGGGAGCTGTTTTTT.

V and J are TRBV9 and TRBJ1-1; 7 bases match TRBD1. The CDR3 extends over 14 amino acids. Germline lookup yields CDR1 SGDLS and CDR2 YYNGEE. V shed 4 bases, J shed 5 bases, and the junction held 8 bases outside the gene matches. CDR3 protein: CASSPRDSRTEAFF. CDR3 DNA sequence: TGTGCCAGCAGCCCTCGGGACAGCAGAACTGAAGCTTTCTTT.

The chain has TRBV29-1 and TRBJ2-2; D is perhaps TRBD1 (5 bases). CDR3 length equals 15 residues. Germline V CDR1 and CDR2: SQVTM, ANQGSEA. V lost 4 bases and J lost 1, with 13 bases in between. CDR3 region: CSVVGAGWNTGELFF. The CDR3, as DNA: TGCAGCGTTGTTGGGGCCGGGTGGAACACCGGGGAGCTGTTTTTT.

The V and J genes are TRBV7-6 and TRBJ2-5; TRBD1 agrees at 10 bases. Trimming removed 1 base from V and 5 bases from J; junction bases left unmatched: 7. This CDR3 contains 16 residues. Germline V gene lookup returns CDR1 SGHVS and CDR2 FNYEAQ. CDR3 loop: CASSLDETGGGETQYF. The CDR3 nucleotides read TGTGCCAGCAGCTTAGATGAGACAGGGGGCGGGGAGACCCAGTACTTC.

Comments on this clone: Other DNA variants within this sample encode the same CDR3. The CDR3 loop is CAWSRTVNTEAFF. CDR3 nucleotides: TGTGCCTGGAGTAGGACAGTGAACACTGAAGCTTTCTTT. The chain joins TRBV30 to TRBJ1-1; D is possibly TRBD1 (6 bases). V was pared by 2 bases and J by 0 bases, with 7 bases between. Germline CDR1 and CDR2: GTSNPN and SVGIG (reference sequence). The CDR3 totals 13 residues.

CDR3 nucleotide sequence: TGTGCCAGCAGTTTATCCGGGACTAGTGGTATGGAGCAGTACTTC. Translation gives CASSLSGTSGMEQYF. The V call is TRBV27, the J call TRBJ2-7; 8 bases map to TRBD2. Germline V gives CDR1 MNHEY, CDR2 SMNVEV (reference sequence). This CDR3 is 15 amino acids long. V was clipped by 0 bases and J by 7 bases; unmatched bases: 8.

In the case of this clone: This CDR3 is also generated by other DNA sequences in the sample. This chain links TRBV15 with TRBJ2-1; unclear D gene. Germline V gene sequence: CDR1 LNHNV, CDR2 YYDKDF (reference sequence). V lost 0 bases and J lost 6, with 6 bases in between. The CDR3 sequence is 13 residues long. CDR3 sequence (DNA): TGTGCCACCAGCAGAGATCTTAGCAATGAGCAGTTCTTC. This translates into CATSRDLSNEQFF.

The J gene is TRBJ1-5, the V gene TRBV27, with unresolved D. The CDR3 is 13 residues long. V lost 4 bases and J 6 bases, leaving 10 bases between the germline ends. Looked up from germline, CDR1 is MNHEY and CDR2 is SMNVEV (reference sequence). The CDR3 region is CASSSIGFQPQHF. CDR3 bases: TGTGCCAGCAGTTCTATCGGTTTTCAGCCCCAGCATTTT.

This clone showed up just once. The same CDR3 is also encoded by other DNA sequences in this sample. The chain recombines TRBV4-3 with TRBJ2-7, with TRBD2 matching 7 bases. Germline loops: CDR1 LGHNA, CDR2 YSLEER. Trimming cost V 4 bases and J 2 bases; bases outside gene matches: 2. The CDR3 runs to 13 residues. CDR3 DNA: TGCGCCAGCAGCCCAGGACTAGCCTACGAGCAGTACTTC. Translation: CASSPGLAYEQYF.

In this sample, this clone turned up once. V and J are TRBV11-2 and TRBJ1-5; no reliable D call. The V end lost 2 bases, the J end lost 9 bases, and 11 bases lay between the germline ends. The CDR3 extends over 13 amino acids. Germline CDR1 is SGHAT and CDR2 is FQNNGV. Here the CDR3 reads CASSLSAGWPQHF. The CDR3 DNA follows: TGTGCCAGCAGCTTATCTGCGGGTTGGCCCCAGCATTTT.